A selection of T cell receptor beta chains follows, all from one sample in a study of cytotoxic CD8 clonotypes in ibrutinib-treated CLL. Libraries were prepared by immunoSEQ multiplex PCR; TCRdb keeps only in-frame clonotypes and omits some of them. Of approximately 15,000 clones listed, roughly two thirds are singletons. This specimen consisted of PBMCs, obtained before ibrutinib treatment. The origin of the receptors is a human donor with chronic lymphocytic leukemia. CDR3s include the opening cysteine and the closing phenylalanine or tryptophan. The D gene is left open where the match is weak. Clone size appears in some rows only: once, few, many, or a class for an expanded clone.

J gene,D gene,clone size,V gene,CDR3 DNA,CDR3 protein
TRBJ1-1,.,.,TRBV5-1,TGCGCCAGCAGCCTCCCGGGGCCACAGATGAACACTGAAGCTTTCTTT,CASSLPGPQMNTEAFF
TRBJ1-6,.,.,TRBV27,TGTGCCAGCAGTTTGAGTAGAAGGTCCTATAATTCACCCCTCCACTTT,CASSLSRRSYNSPLHF
TRBJ2-3,.,.,TRBV18,TGTGCCAGCTCACCTAGGGGGAGAGGCACAGATACGCAGTATTTT,CASSPRGRGTDTQYF
TRBJ2-3,TRBD1,few,TRBV19,TGTGCCAGTGCCGAGGGACAGGGGAGGACAGATACGCAGTATTTT,CASAEGQGRTDTQYF
TRBJ2-7,.,once,TRBV9,TGTGCCAGCAGCGTCGGAATGGTTCACTCCTACGAGCAGTACTTC,CASSVGMVHSYEQYF
TRBJ2-3,TRBD1,.,TRBV5-1,TGCGCCAGCAGCCCCGGAATACAGGGGCCCAGCACAGATACGCAGTATTTT,CASSPGIQGPSTDTQYF
TRBJ2-3,TRBD2,.,TRBV9,TGTGCCAGCAGCGTAGTGGGACTAGCGGGCTCGAGCACAGATACGCAGTATTTT,CASSVVGLAGSSTDTQYF
TRBJ2-2,TRBD2,.,TRBV29-1,TGCAGCGTTTTGAAGGGGAGGGCCGGGGAGCTGTTTTTT,CSVLKGRAGELFF
TRBJ1-2,.,few,TRBV7-2,TGTGCCAGCCGCCCCCCGGGGTTCTATGGCTACACCTTC,CASRPPGFYGYTF
TRBJ2-3,TRBD2,.,TRBV7-2,TGTGCCAGCAGCTTAGTTTCGACTAGCGGAGATACGCAGTATTTT,CASSLVSTSGDTQYF
TRBJ2-3,TRBD2,.,TRBV7-8,TGTGCCAGCCGGGGACTAGCGGGAGGGGCGAATACGCAGTATTTT,CASRGLAGGANTQYF
TRBJ2-2,.,.,TRBV5-1,TGCGCCAGCAGCTTGGGGGGCGCCTCCGGGGAGCTGTTTTTT,CASSLGGASGELFF
TRBJ2-7,TRBD2,few,TRBV6-1,TGTGCCAGCAGTGAACCCCGCGGGAGGGCCTCCAACGAGCAGTACTTC,CASSEPRGRASNEQYF
TRBJ1-3,.,.,TRBV4-1,TGCGCCAGCAGCCAAGAACGGTCCGGGCCCCGTGACAGAGGAAACACCATATATTTT,CASSQERSGPRDRGNTIYF
TRBJ1-1,.,.,TRBV15,TGTGCCACCAGCAGATCCACGGGACCTATGAACACTGAAGCTTTCTTT,CATSRSTGPMNTEAFF
TRBJ1-3,.,.,TRBV19,TGTGCCAGTAGTCCGGAGTATGGAAACACCATATATTTT,CASSPEYGNTIYF
TRBJ2-3,.,.,TRBV27,TGTGCCAGCAGTTTGAGGACCACAGATACGCAGTATTTT,CASSLRTTDTQYF
TRBJ2-2,.,.,TRBV11-3,TGTGCCAGCAGCTTAGGGTTGTCCGTCGGGGAGCTGTTTTTT,CASSLGLSVGELFF
TRBJ1-5,TRBD1,once,TRBV30,TGTGCCTGTTCAGCGTTCGGGACAGGGGGTCAGCCCCAGCATTTT,CACSAFGTGGQPQHF
TRBJ1-5,.,.,TRBV19,TGTGCCAGTAGCCCCGCCTTACGCAATCAGCCCCAGCATTTT,CASSPALRNQPQHF
TRBJ1-2,.,.,TRBV5-1,TGCGCCAGCGGTAGGGGACGGAACTATGGCTACACCTTC,CASGRGRNYGYTF
TRBJ2-3,.,few,TRBV15,TGTGCCACCAGCAGCGGGGGAGCAAGCACAGATACGCAGTATTTT,CATSSGGASTDTQYF
TRBJ2-6,.,.,TRBV4-2,TGTGCCAGCAGCCTAAGGCCAGGGGCCAACGTCCTGACTTTC,CASSLRPGANVLTF
TRBJ2-1,TRBD2,few,TRBV6-6,TGTGCCAGCAGCCCAGGGGTAGCGGGAAGGAATGAGCAGTTCTTC,CASSPGVAGRNEQFF
TRBJ1-3,TRBD1,.,TRBV6-5,TGTGCCAGCAGTAGGACAGGCCCTGGAAACACCATATATTTT,CASSRTGPGNTIYF
TRBJ1-2,TRBD1,.,TRBV28,TGTGCCAGCAAGGACAGGGGGCGTATAACCTATGGCTACACCTTC,CASKDRGRITYGYTF
TRBJ1-2,.,.,TRBV6-6,TGTGCCAGCAGTTCCCAGACTAACTATGGCTACACCTTC,CASSSQTNYGYTF
TRBJ2-3,.,.,TRBV7-9,TGTGCCAGCAGCACTCAGGGTCCAGATACGCAGTATTTT,CASSTQGPDTQYF
TRBJ1-1,.,few,TRBV6-5,TGTGCCAGCAGGGGACCTAGGAGGGGGAACACTGAAGCTTTCTTT,CASRGPRRGNTEAFF
TRBJ1-1,.,.,TRBV5-4,TGTGCCAGCAGCGCCCGGGGTGGAGCCAACACTGAAGCTTTCTTT,CASSARGGANTEAFF
TRBJ1-1,.,few,TRBV4-2,TGTGCCAGCAGCCAAGAGTATTGGGAGGAGGGTTTCTTT,CASSQEYWEEGFF
TRBJ2-1,TRBD2,.,TRBV6-6,TGTGCCAGCAGTCGGGGACTAGCAATGGGTGAGCAGTTCTTC,CASSRGLAMGEQFF
TRBJ2-2,.,few,TRBV6-1,TGTGCCAGCAGCTCGGGGAAGCTGTTTTTT,CASSSGKLFF
TRBJ1-1,TRBD1,.,TRBV7-9,TGTGCCAGCAGACAGGGACAGGGGACGCCAGCTTTCTTT,CASRQGQGTPAFF
TRBJ2-5,.,few,TRBV7-2,TGTGCCAGCAGCCCCGACAGGTGGGGGACCCAGTACTTC,CASSPDRWGTQYF
TRBJ1-3,.,.,TRBV19,TGTGCCAGTAGTACCGGAGGAAACACCATATATTTT,CASSTGGNTIYF
TRBJ1-2,TRBD1,once,TRBV28,TGTGCCAGCAGTTTAGTTGGACAGGGGAACTATGGCTACACCTTC,CASSLVGQGNYGYTF
TRBJ2-5,.,once,TRBV4-1,TGCGCCAGCAGCCCTCGTCTCCCTGACAGACAAGAGACCCAGTACTTC,CASSPRLPDRQETQYF
TRBJ2-5,.,.,TRBV28,TGTGCCAGCAGTTTACTGGGGGGGGCGGAGACCCAGTACTTC,CASSLLGGAETQYF
TRBJ2-1,.,.,TRBV6-5,TGTGCCAGCAGTTACTCGGGCGGGTTCTCCTACAATGAGCAGTTCTTC,CASSYSGGFSYNEQFF
TRBJ1-4,.,.,TRBV21-1,TGTGCCAGCAGCAAAGATTTCCCGGGACAGGAAAGCCCTCGGACGTTTTTT,CASSKDFPGQESPRTFF
TRBJ1-1,.,medium-sized,TRBV19,TGTGCCAGTCACCCGGTGGTGGCGACAGACGATAAAATGAACACTGAAGCTTTCTTT,CASHPVVATDDKMNTEAFF